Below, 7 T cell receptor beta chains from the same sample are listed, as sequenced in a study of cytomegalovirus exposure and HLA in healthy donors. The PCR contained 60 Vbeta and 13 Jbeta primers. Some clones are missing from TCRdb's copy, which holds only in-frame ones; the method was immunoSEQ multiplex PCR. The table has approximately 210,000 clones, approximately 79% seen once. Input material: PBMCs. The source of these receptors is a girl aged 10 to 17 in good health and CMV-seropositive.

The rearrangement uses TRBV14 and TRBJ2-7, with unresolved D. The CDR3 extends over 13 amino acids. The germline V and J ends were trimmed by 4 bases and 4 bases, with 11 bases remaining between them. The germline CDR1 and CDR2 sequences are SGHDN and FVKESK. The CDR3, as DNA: TGTGCCAGCAGCCGAGGAACCTGGTACGAGCAGTACTTC. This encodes CASSRGTWYEQYF. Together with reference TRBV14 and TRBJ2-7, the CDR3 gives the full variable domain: EAGVTQFPSHSVIEKGQTVTLRCDPISGHDNLYWYRRVMGKEIKFLLHFVKESKQDESGMPNNRFLAERTGGTYSTLKVQPAELEDSGVYFCASSRGTWYEQYFGPGTRLTVT.

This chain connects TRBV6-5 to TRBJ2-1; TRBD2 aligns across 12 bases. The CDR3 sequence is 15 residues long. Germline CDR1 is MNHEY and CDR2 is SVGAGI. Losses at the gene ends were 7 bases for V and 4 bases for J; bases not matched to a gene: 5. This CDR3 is CASTPLAGGYNEQFF. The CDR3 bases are TGTGCCAGCACCCCCCTAGCGGGGGGGTACAATGAGCAGTTCTTC.

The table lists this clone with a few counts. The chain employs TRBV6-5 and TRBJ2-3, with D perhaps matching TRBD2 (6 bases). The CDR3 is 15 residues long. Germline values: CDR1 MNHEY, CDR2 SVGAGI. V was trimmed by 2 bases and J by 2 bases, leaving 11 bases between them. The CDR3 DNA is TGTGCCAGCAGTTACCTACCTAGCGACACAGATACGCAGTATTTT. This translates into CASSYLPSDTDTQYF.

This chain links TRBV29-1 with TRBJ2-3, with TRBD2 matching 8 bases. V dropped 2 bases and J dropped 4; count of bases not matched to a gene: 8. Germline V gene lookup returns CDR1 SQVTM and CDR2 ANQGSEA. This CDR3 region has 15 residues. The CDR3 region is CSVEKEAGGPDTQYF. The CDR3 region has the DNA TGCAGCGTTGAAAAGGAGGCGGGGGGCCCAGATACGCAGTATTTT.

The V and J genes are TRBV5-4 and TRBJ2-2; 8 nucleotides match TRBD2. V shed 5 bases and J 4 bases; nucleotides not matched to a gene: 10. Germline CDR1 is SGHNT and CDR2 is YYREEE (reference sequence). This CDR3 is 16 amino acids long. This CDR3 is CASRAAGEGFTGELFF. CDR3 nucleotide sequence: TGTGCCAGCAGAGCAGCGGGGGAGGGGTTCACCGGGGAGCTGTTTTTT.

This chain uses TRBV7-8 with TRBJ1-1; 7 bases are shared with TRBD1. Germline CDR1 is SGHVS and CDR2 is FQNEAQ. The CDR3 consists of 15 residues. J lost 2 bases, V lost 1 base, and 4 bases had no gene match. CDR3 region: CASSLVAGGNTEAFF. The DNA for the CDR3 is TGTGCCAGCAGCTTAGTCGCAGGGGGAAACACTGAAGCTTTCTTT.

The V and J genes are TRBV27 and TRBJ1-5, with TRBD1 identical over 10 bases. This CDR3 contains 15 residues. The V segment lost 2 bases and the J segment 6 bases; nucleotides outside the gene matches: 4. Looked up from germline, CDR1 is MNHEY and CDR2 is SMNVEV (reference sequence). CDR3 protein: CASSLGTGEVQPQHF. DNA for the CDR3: TGTGCCAGCAGTTTAGGGACAGGGGAAGTTCAGCCCCAGCATTTT.